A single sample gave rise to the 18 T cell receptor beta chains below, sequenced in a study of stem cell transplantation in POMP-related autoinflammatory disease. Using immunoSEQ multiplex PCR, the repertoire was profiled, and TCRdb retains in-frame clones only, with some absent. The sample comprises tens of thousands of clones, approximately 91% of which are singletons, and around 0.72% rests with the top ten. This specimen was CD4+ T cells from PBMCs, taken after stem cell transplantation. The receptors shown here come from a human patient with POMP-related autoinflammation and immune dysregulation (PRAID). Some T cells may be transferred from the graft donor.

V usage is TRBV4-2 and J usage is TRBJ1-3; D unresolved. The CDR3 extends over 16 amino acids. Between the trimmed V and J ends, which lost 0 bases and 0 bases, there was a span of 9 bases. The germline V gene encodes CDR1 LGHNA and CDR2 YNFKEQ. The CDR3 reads CASSQDSFPSGNTIYF. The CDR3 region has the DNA TGTGCCAGCAGCCAAGATAGTTTCCCCTCTGGAAACACCATATATTTT.

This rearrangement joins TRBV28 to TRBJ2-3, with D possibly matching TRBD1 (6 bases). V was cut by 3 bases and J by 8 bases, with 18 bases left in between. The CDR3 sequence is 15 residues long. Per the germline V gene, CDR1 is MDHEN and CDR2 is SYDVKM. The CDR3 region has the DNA TGTGCCAGCAGTTTGTTCGGCGGACAGTCGAGTACGCAGTATTTT. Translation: CASSLFGGQSSTQYF.

CDR3 residues: CASSPGGRFYPEQYV. CDR3 coding DNA: TGTGCCAGCTCACCTGGGGGGCGCTTTTATCCCGAGCAGTACGTC. The chain uses TRBV18 and TRBJ2-7; D could derive from TRBD1 or TRBD2 (6 bases each). Germline values: CDR1 KGHSH, CDR2 LQKENI. Trimming took 3 bases from V and 6 from J, leaving 18 bases between them. The CDR3 spans 15 residues.

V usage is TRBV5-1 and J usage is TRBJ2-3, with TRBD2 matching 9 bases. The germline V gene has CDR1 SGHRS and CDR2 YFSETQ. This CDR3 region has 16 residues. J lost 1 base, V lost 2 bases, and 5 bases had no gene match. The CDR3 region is CASSFLWTSGTDTQYF. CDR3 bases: TGCGCCAGCAGCTTTTTGTGGACTAGCGGCACAGATACGCAGTATTTT.

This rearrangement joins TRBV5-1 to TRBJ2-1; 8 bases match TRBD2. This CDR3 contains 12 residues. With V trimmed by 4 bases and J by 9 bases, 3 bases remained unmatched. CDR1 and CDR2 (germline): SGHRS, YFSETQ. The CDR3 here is CASSREGGEQFF. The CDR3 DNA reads TGCGCCAGCAGCCGGGAGGGGGGTGAGCAGTTCTTC.

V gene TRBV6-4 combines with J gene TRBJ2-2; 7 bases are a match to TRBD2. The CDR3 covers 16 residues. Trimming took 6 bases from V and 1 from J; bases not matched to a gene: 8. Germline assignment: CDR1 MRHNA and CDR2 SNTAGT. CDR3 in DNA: TGTGCCAGCAGCGAGTCGGCGGGGGTGAACACCGGGGAGCTGTTTTTT. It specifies CASSESAGVNTGELFF.

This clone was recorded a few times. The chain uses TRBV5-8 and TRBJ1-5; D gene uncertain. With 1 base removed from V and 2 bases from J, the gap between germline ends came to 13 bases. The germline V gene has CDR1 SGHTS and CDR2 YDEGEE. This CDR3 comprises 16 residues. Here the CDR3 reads CASSLKRVVRNQPQHF. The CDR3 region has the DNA TGTGCCAGCAGCTTGAAGCGGGTAGTCCGCAATCAGCCCCAGCATTTT.

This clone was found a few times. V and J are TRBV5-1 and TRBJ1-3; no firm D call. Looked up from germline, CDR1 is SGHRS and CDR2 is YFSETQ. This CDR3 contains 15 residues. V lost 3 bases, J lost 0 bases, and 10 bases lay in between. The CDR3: CASSWGRLSGNTIYF. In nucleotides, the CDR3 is TGCGCCAGCAGCTGGGGAAGGCTCTCTGGAAACACCATATATTTT.

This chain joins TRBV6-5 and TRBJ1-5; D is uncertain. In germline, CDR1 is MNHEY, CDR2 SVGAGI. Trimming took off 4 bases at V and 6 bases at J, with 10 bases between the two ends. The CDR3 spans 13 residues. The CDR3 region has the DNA TGTGCCAGCAGTTCTGAAACCACTCAGCCCCAGCATTTT. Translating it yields CASSSETTQPQHF.

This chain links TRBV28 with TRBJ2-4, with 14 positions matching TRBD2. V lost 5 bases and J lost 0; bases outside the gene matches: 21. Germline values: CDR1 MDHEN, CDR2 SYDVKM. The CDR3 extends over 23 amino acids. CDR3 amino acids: CASSPDLIWGLAGANGAKNIQYF. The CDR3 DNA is TGTGCCAGCAGTCCCGACCTGATTTGGGGACTAGCGGGAGCAAATGGAGCCAAAAACATTCAGTACTTC.

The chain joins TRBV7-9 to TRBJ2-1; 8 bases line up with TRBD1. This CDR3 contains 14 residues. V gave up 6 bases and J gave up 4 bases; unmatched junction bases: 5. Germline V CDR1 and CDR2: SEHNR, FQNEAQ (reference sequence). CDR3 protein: CASSRGQVYNEQFF. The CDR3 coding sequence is TGTGCCAGCAGTCGGGGACAGGTGTACAATGAGCAGTTCTTC.

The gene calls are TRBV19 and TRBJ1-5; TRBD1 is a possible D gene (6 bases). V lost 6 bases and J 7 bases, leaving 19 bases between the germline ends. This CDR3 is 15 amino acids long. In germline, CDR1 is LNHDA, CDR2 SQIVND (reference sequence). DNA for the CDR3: TGTGCCAGTAGACCCAAGGACAGTTCGTGGCAGCCCCAGCATTTT. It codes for CASRPKDSSWQPQHF.

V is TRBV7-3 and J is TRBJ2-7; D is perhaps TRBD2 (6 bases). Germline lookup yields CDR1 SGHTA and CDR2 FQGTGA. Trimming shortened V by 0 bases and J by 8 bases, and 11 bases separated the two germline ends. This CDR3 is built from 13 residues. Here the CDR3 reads CASSLTQGGKQYF. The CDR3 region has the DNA TGTGCCAGCAGCTTAACCCAAGGCGGGAAGCAGTACTTC.

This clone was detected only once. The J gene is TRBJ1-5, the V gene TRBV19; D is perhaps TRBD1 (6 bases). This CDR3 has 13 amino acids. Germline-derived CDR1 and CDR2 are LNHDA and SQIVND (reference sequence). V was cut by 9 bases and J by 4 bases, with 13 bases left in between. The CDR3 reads CASTGTRNQPQHF. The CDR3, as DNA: TGTGCCAGCACCGGGACAAGAAATCAGCCCCAGCATTTT.

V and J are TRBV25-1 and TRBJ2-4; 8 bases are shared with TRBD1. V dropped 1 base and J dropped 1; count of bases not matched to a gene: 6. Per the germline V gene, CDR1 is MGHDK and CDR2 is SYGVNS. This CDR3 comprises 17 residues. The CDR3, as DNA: TGTGCCAGCAGTGAATTTGGACAGGGTGATGCCAAAAACATTCAGTACTTC. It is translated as CASSEFGQGDAKNIQYF.

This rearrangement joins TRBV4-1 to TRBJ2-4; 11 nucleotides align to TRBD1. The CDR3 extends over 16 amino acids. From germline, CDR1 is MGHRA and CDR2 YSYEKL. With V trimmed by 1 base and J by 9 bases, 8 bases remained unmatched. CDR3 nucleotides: TGCGCCAGCAGCCAAGCCCTCGCCGGGACAGGGGGCATTCAGTACTTC. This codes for CASSQALAGTGGIQYF.

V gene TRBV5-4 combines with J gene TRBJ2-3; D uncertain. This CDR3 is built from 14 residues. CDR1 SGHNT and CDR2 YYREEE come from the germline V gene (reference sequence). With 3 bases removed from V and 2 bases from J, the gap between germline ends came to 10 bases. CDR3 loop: CASSSRETTDTQYF. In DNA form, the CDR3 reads TGTGCCAGCAGCTCCAGAGAAACCACAGATACGCAGTATTTT.

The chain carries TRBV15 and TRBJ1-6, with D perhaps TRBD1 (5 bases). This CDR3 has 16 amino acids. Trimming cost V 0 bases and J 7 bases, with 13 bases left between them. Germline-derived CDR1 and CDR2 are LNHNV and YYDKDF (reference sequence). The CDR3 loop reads CATSRDRKGSNSPLHF. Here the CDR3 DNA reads TGTGCCACCAGCAGAGATCGTAAGGGGTCCAATTCACCCCTCCACTTT.